This TCR beta chain was retrieved from a study of CD8+ T cells in alopecia areata (dated by TCRdb to the late 2010s). Background on the whole study: The treated patients, all with moderate-to-severe alopecia areata, were enrolled in an open-label pilot trial of oral tofacitinib given at 5 to 10 mg twice daily. Biopsies were taken from tofacitinib-treated patients at baseline and again at 4 and 24 weeks into treatment, and several of those patients also had a later scalp biopsy. TCRbeta CDR3 regions were amplified by immunoSEQ multiplex PCR with 35 Vbeta forward and 13 Jbeta reverse primers. The SALT score, which quantifies the percentage of affected scalp surface area, was used to measure disease severity in treated patients. RNA came from the PAXgene miRNA kit for fixed scalp, the miRNeasy kit for PBMCs, and the RNeasy kit for mouse skin. Clonality in the scalp was compared among normal scalp (n=4), patchy alopecia areata scalp (n=8), and alopecia totalis/universalis scalp (n=8). Scalp tissue and sorted CD4+ and CD8+ peripheral blood T cells from patchy and totalis/universalis alopecia areata patients and from healthy controls were covered by human TCRbeta sequencing. Tofacitinib was administered for 6 to 18 months, and 6 months of follow-up off drug were then conducted to assess delayed response and recurrence. To study T cell clonal expansion in alopecia areata, the researchers applied high-throughput TCRbeta sequencing to both the C3H/HeJ mouse model and human patients.

The time point tag for this specimen amounts to: about 25 weeks on oral tofacitinib. This sample's treatment or condition label indicates: oral pan-JAK inhibitor, 5-10 mg twice daily. Lesional scalp punch biopsies and peripheral blood were obtained from alopecia areata patients. PBMCs were isolated by density centrifugation and stained for CD3, CD4 and CD8, and CD4+ and CD8+ T cells were sorted on a FACSAria. Beyond this particular receptor, the publication reports: Tofacitinib significantly decreased scalp clonality and the number of expanded CD8+ clones among the top 100 scalp clones. Because the treated cohort was small and included a single nonresponder, larger studies are needed to assess links between baseline CD8+ expansion and response. Many expanded lesional clones persisted in scalp and blood during tofacitinib treatment, which may partly explain relapse after stopping treatment. Lesional scalp, especially in alopecia totalis/universalis, showed higher clonality and more expanded CD8+ clones than normal scalp, suggesting antigenic drive. Unlike mouse skin, where gammadelta T cells dominate, normal human skin contains resident alphabeta T cells that get sequenced too, which complicates analysis of the scalp TCR repertoire. Compared with mice, TCR sequences shared between patients were less clear, possibly partly because of HLA diversity across the patient population.

The library was obtained by the immunoSEQ multiplex PCR assay. To provide template for TCR sequencing, every sample had RNA extracted and reverse transcribed into cDNA. First-strand cDNA was synthesized using SuperScript III with a 2:1 mix of oligo-dT and random hexamers. A synthetic immune receptor repertoire was used to assess amplification bias, and residual bias was removed computationally. The published analysis was carried out like this. Raw reads were preprocessed to remove errors, and CDR3 was defined according to IMGT conventions as the region from the conserved cysteine to phenylalanine. Clonality was calculated as 1 minus Shannon entropy normalized by log2 of the number of productive unique TCRs. CD4 or CD8 identity of scalp clones was inferred by cross-referencing scalp TCRbeta sequences with sorted blood CD4 and CD8 repertoires. What TCRdb holds here is the immuneACCESS table cut down to in-frame rearrangements. Part of the clones is not present; checked against another copy, under half of the missing clones reflect an unresolved V gene, and the others are unexplained. The V and J calls and clone size were taken over from that table, and D and trimming were inferred from the DNA. Within this sample are roughly 120,000 clones, with roughly 50% of them counted one time only. Clones ranked in the top ten supply over 9% of the sample.

V is cut by 2 bases and J by 6 bases, and the space between the germline ends is 14 bases. The CDR3 starts with the cysteine, ends with the phenylalanine, and has 15 residues. Only the CDR3 portion is preserved as DNA: 45 bases, with reading frame beginning at the first base. The germline V gene (reference sequence) specifies MNHEY as CDR1 and SMNVEV as CDR2. Comment on this clone: The antigen it recognizes is unknown. There are no base qualities to consult, and no much larger clone falls within one base.

The receptor's source is a human donor with alopecia areata. This chain is built from TRBV27 and TRBJ2-1; TRBD1 could be the D gene, as 6 bases match. Material: CD8+ T cells sorted from blood, obtained at week 24, from a patient treated with tofacitinib. The nucleotides read TGTGCCAGCAGTTTAAGCAGGGGATCGTTCAATGAGCAGTTCTTC. Translated, it gives CASSLSRGSFNEQFF.